This TCR beta chain is from a study of read filtering for tumor transcriptome and immune sequencing (dated by TCRdb to 2018 to 2021). As for the study more broadly: The cohort consisted of 17 to 20 male and under 15 female patients, with a mean age of about 70 years and an age range of about 40 to 85. By revised international staging, eight or nine patients were R-ISS I, about 15 were R-ISS II and 6 or 7 were R-ISS III. Whole-transcriptome libraries were prepared with the TruSeq RNA Access Library Prep Kit after DNase treatment. Per sample, about 4.05 to 11 million TCR-region mapped reads were obtained with IR-seq, compared with only 85 to 1273 with RNA-seq. The study compared TCR repertoires from targeted immune repertoire sequencing and bulk whole-transcriptome sequencing run on the same bone marrow samples. One main goal was a read-filtering strategy for immune repertoire data, in particular deciding whether clonotypes backed by only one read should be removed.

The paper's findings and limits, for the study overall: Clonotypes were captured by IR-seq at much higher depth and more reliably than by RNA-seq, and smaller IR-seq throughput was sufficient for identification of most shared clonotypes. When single-read clonotypes were removed, the proportions of shared clonotypes in IR-seq and RNA-seq correlated more strongly. Rather than purified T cells, the sorted CD138-negative fraction was a mixed bone marrow immune population. In IR-seq, roughly four fifths of clonotypes but approximately 3.7% of total reads were represented by single-read clonotypes, whereas in RNA-seq, 74.6% of clonotypes and more than 40% of reads were represented by single-read clonotypes.

This clonotype was found many times. No antigen is known for it. It has no much larger one-base neighbor in the sample; base qualities were not kept. The CDR3 contains 16 residues, cysteine and phenylalanine counted. The DNA shown is the 48-base CDR3, in frame from base 1. V ends up 5 bases short and J 6 bases short, with an unmatched junction base count of 12. CDR1 and CDR2 were assigned from the germline V gene (reference sequence) as SEHNR and FQNEAQ. The Immunoverse kit was used to build TCR libraries from 400 ng RNA, with molecular barcoded adaptors covering alpha/delta and beta/gamma chains. TCR library preparation used the same RNA that was used for transcriptome sequencing. TCR libraries were sequenced on an Illumina HiSeq 4000 with 2 x 150 cycles. The study's own analysis went as follows. With MiXCR, TCR reads were aligned to human V, D, J and C references and assembled into CDR3 clonotypes, with quality filtering and error correction included. Clonotype counts and gene usage diversity were analyzed with the tcR package in R. Raw mapping reads were checked after the RNA-seq reads had been mapped by STAR aligner version 2.5.3a onto the human GRCh37 genome. IR-seq fastq files were randomly downsampled with Seqtk 1.3 to test the effect of sequencing depth on detected clonotypes. TCRdb reprocessed the public reads (quality trimming at Q25 with fastp, clone calling with MiXCR) and kept in-frame beta chains. All rows with the same CDR3 protein become a single entry with the most common DNA and genes. TCRdb, not the authors, supplied the V and J calls. Present in this sample are 40,000 to 55,000 distinct CDR3 sequences, less than 20% of which were seen just once. The top ten clonotypes cover 15% to 19% of the sample.

Bone marrow was sampled from every patient at the time of active disease. Bone marrow mononuclear cells were isolated by Ficoll-Hypaque density gradient centrifugation. Myeloma plasma cells were removed and CD138-negative cells were collected by negative selection after labeling with CD138 magnetic microbeads on a MACS separator. The purity of the isolated cells was checked by flow cytometry with CD138 antibodies on an Attune NxT. TRIzol reagent was used to extract total RNA, and a NanoDrop spectrophotometer was used to quantify the extracted RNA. Paired RNA-seq and IR-seq were performed on the CD138-negative bone marrow sample of each patient.

The sequenced sample consisted of a population of CD138-negative cells sorted from bone marrow. The sample's cell subset or site, from its label and the paper: bone marrow mononuclear cells depleted of CD138+ plasma/myeloma cells by negative magnetic selection. Here the chain combines TRBV7-9 and TRBJ2-1, with TRBD2 identical over 8 junction bases. The TCR sequence derives from a donor aged 40 or older with multiple myeloma. The sequenced DNA is TGTGCCAGCAGCCGGGGGGGCGGATTACCGCCCAATGAGCAGTTCTTC. Its protein product is CASSRGGGLPPNEQFF.